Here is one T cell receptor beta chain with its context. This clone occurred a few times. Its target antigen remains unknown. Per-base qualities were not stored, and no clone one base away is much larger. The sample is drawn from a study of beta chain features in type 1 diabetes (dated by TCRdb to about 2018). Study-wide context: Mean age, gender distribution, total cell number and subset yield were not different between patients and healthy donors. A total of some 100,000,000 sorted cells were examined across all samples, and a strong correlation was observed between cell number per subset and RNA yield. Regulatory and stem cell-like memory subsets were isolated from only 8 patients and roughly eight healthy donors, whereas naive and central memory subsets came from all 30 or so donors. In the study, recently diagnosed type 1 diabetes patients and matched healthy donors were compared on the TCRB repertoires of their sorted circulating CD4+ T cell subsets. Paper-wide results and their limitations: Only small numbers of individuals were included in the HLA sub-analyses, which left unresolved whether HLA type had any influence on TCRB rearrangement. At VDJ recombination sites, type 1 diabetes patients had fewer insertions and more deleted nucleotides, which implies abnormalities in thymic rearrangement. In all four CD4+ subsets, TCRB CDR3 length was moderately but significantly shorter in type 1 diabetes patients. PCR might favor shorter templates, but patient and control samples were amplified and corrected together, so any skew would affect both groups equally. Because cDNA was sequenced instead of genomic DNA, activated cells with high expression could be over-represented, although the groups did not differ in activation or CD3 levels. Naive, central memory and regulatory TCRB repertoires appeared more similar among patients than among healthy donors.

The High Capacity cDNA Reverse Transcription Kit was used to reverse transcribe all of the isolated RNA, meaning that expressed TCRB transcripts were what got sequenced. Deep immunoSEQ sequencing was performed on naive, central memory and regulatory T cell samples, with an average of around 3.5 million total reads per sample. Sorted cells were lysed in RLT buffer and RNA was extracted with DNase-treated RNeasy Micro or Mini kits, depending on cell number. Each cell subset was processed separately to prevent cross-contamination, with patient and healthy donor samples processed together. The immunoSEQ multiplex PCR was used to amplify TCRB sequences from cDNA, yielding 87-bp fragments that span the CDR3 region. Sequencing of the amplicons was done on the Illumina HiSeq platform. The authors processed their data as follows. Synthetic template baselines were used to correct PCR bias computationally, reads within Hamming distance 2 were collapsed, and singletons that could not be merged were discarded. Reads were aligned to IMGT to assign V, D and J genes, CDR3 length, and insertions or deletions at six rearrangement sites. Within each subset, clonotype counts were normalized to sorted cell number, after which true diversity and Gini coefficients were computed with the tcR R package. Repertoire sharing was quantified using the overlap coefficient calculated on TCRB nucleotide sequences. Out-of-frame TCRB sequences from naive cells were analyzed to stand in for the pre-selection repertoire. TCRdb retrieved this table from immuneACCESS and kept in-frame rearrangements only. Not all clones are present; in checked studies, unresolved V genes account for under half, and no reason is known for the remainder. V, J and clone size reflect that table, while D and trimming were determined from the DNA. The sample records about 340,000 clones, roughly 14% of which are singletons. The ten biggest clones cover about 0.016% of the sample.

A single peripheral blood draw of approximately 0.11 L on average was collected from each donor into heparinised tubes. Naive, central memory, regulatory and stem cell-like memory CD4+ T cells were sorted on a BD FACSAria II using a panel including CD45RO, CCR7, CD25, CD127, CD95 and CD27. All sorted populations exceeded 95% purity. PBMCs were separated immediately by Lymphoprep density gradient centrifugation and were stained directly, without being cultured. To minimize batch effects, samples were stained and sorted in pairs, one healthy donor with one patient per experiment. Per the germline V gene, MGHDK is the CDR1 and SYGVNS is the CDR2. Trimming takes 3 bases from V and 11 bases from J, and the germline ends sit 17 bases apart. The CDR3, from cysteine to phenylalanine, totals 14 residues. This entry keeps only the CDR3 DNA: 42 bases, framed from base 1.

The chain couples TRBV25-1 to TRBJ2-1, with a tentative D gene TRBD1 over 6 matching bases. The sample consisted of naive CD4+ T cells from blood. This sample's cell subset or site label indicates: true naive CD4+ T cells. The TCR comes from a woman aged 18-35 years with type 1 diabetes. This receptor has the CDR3 CASSDRQGKVKQFF. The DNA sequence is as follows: TGTGCCAGCAGTGATCGGCAGGGGAAAGTAAAGCAGTTCTTC. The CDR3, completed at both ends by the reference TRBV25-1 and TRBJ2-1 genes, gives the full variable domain EADIYQTPRYLVIGTGKKITLECSQTMGHDKMYWYQQDPGMELHLIHYSYGVNSTEKGDLSSESTVSRIRTEHFPLTLESARPSHTSQYLCASSDRQGKVKQFFGPGTRLTVL.